This T cell receptor (beta chain) was captured in a study of shared clonotypes between healthy human individuals. Profiled with immunoSEQ multiplex PCR; TCRdb holds only in-frame clones, not every one. The data contain fewer than 650,000 clones, less than 80% of them singletons. V gave up 8 bases and J gave up 4 bases, with 23 bases separating them. The CDR3 runs 16 residues. Germline loops: CDR1 SGHAT, CDR2 FQNNGV. The sequenced sample was PBMCs. This clonotype was sampled from a woman between 40 and 55 years old in good health. Some clones in this sample may be carry-over from other donors' samples. The chain links TRBV11-2 to TRBJ2-5; a possible D gene is TRBD2 (6 bases). The CDR3 loop reads CASRAGSRGTLETQYF. Here the CDR3 DNA reads TGTGCCAGCCGGGCGGGGAGTCGGGGTACGCTAGAGACCCAGTACTTC. The full variable domain, completed using reference TRBV11-2 and TRBJ2-5, is EAGVAQSPRYKIIEKRQSVAFWCNPISGHATLYWYQQILGQGPKLLIQFQNNGVVDDSQLPKDRFSAERLKGVDSTLKIQPAKLEDSAVYLCASRAGSRGTLETQYFGPGTRLLVL.